These T cell receptor beta chains were read from a single sample in a study of CD4 T cell repertoires in COVID-19. The assay was immunoSEQ multiplex PCR, and TCRdb's table has in-frame clones only and misses some. This table holds about 75,000 clones, 83% found once. This specimen was CD4+ T cells from peripheral blood, taken after recovery from COVID-19. The receptors stem from a human donor who had COVID-19. CDR3s include the opening cysteine and the closing phenylalanine or tryptophan. Each record gives: CDR3 DNA, CDR3 protein, clone size, J gene, V gene, D gene. The D gene is left open where the match is weak. The size entry is marked missing in some rows and otherwise reads once, few, many or a size class.

CDR3 DNA: TGTGCCAGCAGTGAATGGTGGGATACGCAGTATTTT
CDR3 protein: CASSEWWDTQYF
clone size: .
J gene: TRBJ2-3
V gene: TRBV6-1
D gene: .

CDR3 DNA: TGTGCCAGCACTCCACCTTTCGGGGACTCCTACGAGCAGTACTTC
CDR3 protein: CASTPPFGDSYEQYF
clone size: .
J gene: TRBJ2-7
V gene: TRBV6-5
D gene: .

CDR3 DNA: TGTGCCAGCAGTCAAGATTTAAACTACGAGCAGTACTTC
CDR3 protein: CASSQDLNYEQYF
clone size: once
J gene: TRBJ2-7
V gene: TRBV12-3/TRBV12-4
D gene: .

CDR3 DNA: TGTGCCAGCAGCACCCTACTAGCAGGGAATCGGGGTGAGCAGTTCTTC
CDR3 protein: CASSTLLAGNRGEQFF
clone size: .
J gene: TRBJ2-1
V gene: TRBV5-4
D gene: .

CDR3 DNA: TGTGCCAGCAGCCAAGATCACAGGGGAGAAAAACTGTTTTTT
CDR3 protein: CASSQDHRGEKLFF
clone size: .
J gene: TRBJ1-4
V gene: TRBV3-1/TRBV3-2
D gene: TRBD1

CDR3 DNA: TGTGCCAGCAGCCCCACGTTGGGCTACGAGCAGTACTTC
CDR3 protein: CASSPTLGYEQYF
clone size: .
J gene: TRBJ2-7
V gene: TRBV7-6
D gene: .

CDR3 DNA: TGCGCCAGCAGCTTGGCCACTGGGACTCCCCTGGGTGAGCAGTTCTTC
CDR3 protein: CASSLATGTPLGEQFF
clone size: .
J gene: TRBJ2-1
V gene: TRBV5-1
D gene: .

CDR3 DNA: TGTGCCAGCATGGAGCGGGAGACAGCCAAAAACATTCAGTACTTC
CDR3 protein: CASMERETAKNIQYF
clone size: .
J gene: TRBJ2-4
V gene: TRBV28
D gene: TRBD2

CDR3 DNA: TGTGCCATCAGTGAGCAGGAGGGGTCCGGGGCCAAAAACATTCAGTACTTC
CDR3 protein: CAISEQEGSGAKNIQYF
clone size: medium-sized
J gene: TRBJ2-4
V gene: TRBV10-3
D gene: .

CDR3 DNA: TGTGCCAGCAGTGAAATACAGAATTCACCCCTCCACTTT
CDR3 protein: CASSEIQNSPLHF
clone size: .
J gene: TRBJ1-6
V gene: TRBV6-1
D gene: .

CDR3 DNA: TGTGCCAGTAGTCCAATCTCAACAGGGGGAGGAGGCTACACCTTC
CDR3 protein: CASSPISTGGGGYTF
clone size: .
J gene: TRBJ1-2
V gene: TRBV19
D gene: TRBD1

CDR3 DNA: TGTGCCACCAGTGATTTCGGGCAGGGATCCTACAATGAGCAGTTCTTC
CDR3 protein: CATSDFGQGSYNEQFF
clone size: .
J gene: TRBJ2-1
V gene: TRBV24-1
D gene: .

CDR3 DNA: TGTGCCAGCAGCCCCCTGACACCCTACTATGGCTACACCTTC
CDR3 protein: CASSPLTPYYGYTF
clone size: .
J gene: TRBJ1-2
V gene: TRBV7-9
D gene: .

CDR3 DNA: TGCGCCAGCAGCTCAGGGGTCGGGGGAAACGGAGATACGCAGTATTTT
CDR3 protein: CASSSGVGGNGDTQYF
clone size: few
J gene: TRBJ2-3
V gene: TRBV5-1
D gene: .

CDR3 DNA: TGTGCCAGCAGCTTGGACAGGGGATATCAGCCCCAGCATTTT
CDR3 protein: CASSLDRGYQPQHF
clone size: .
J gene: TRBJ1-5
V gene: TRBV7-9
D gene: TRBD1

CDR3 DNA: TGTGCCACCCTCGCCGATGATGAAGCTTTCTTT
CDR3 protein: CATLADDEAFF
clone size: once
J gene: TRBJ1-1
V gene: TRBV10-3
D gene: .

CDR3 DNA: TGTGCCAGTACCACATCGGGACCGGGCTCTGGAAACACCATATATTTT
CDR3 protein: CASTTSGPGSGNTIYF
clone size: .
J gene: TRBJ1-3
V gene: TRBV19
D gene: .

CDR3 DNA: TGTGCCTTAAGTTCGACAGGGGGGATTGAGACCCAGTACTTC
CDR3 protein: CALSSTGGIETQYF
clone size: few
J gene: TRBJ2-5
V gene: TRBV10-3
D gene: TRBD1

CDR3 DNA: TGTGCCAGTTCAGGGGGCGCCAAAAACATTCAGTACTTC
CDR3 protein: CASSGGAKNIQYF
clone size: .
J gene: TRBJ2-4
V gene: TRBV19
D gene: TRBD1

CDR3 DNA: TGTGCCAGCAGCTTAAAAGGGACAGAACACAATGAGCAGTTCTTC
CDR3 protein: CASSLKGTEHNEQFF
clone size: .
J gene: TRBJ2-1
V gene: TRBV7-3
D gene: TRBD1

CDR3 DNA: TGTGCCAGCAGTTACTCGATAGCGGGGGGTAACGAGACCCAGTACTTC
CDR3 protein: CASSYSIAGGNETQYF
clone size: .
J gene: TRBJ2-5
V gene: TRBV6-7
D gene: TRBD2

CDR3 DNA: TGTGCCAGCAGCCGTGACGCCAACACCGGGGAGCTGTTTTTT
CDR3 protein: CASSRDANTGELFF
clone size: few
J gene: TRBJ2-2
V gene: TRBV11-3
D gene: .

CDR3 DNA: TGTGCCAGCAGTCAAGGACAGGGGGGAAAAAACATTCAGTACTTC
CDR3 protein: CASSQGQGGKNIQYF
clone size: .
J gene: TRBJ2-4
V gene: TRBV28
D gene: TRBD1

CDR3 DNA: TGCGCCAGCAGCTCCCAGACAGGGCCCCGTTTGGGGACTGAAGCTTTCTTT
CDR3 protein: CASSSQTGPRLGTEAFF
clone size: .
J gene: TRBJ1-1
V gene: TRBV5-1
D gene: TRBD1

CDR3 DNA: TGCAGCGTTGAAGGGGAAGGCCCCTACGAGCAGTACTTC
CDR3 protein: CSVEGEGPYEQYF
clone size: .
J gene: TRBJ2-7
V gene: TRBV29-1
D gene: .

CDR3 DNA: TGCGCCAGCAGCTGGGGGGGTGGAGCAACTAATGAAAAACTGTTTTTT
CDR3 protein: CASSWGGGATNEKLFF
clone size: .
J gene: TRBJ1-4
V gene: TRBV5-1
D gene: .

CDR3 DNA: TGTGCCAGCAGCGGCGCGGGCGGCACCATATATTTT
CDR3 protein: CASSGAGGTIYF
clone size: .
J gene: TRBJ1-3
V gene: TRBV5-6
D gene: .

CDR3 DNA: TGTGCCAGCAGCCCCGTGGCTAGCGGTCCCTACGAGCAGTACTTC
CDR3 protein: CASSPVASGPYEQYF
clone size: .
J gene: TRBJ2-7
V gene: TRBV6-4
D gene: TRBD2

CDR3 DNA: TGTGCCAGTAGTATGGGCCAGAACACCGGGGAGCTGTTTTTT
CDR3 protein: CASSMGQNTGELFF
clone size: .
J gene: TRBJ2-2
V gene: TRBV19
D gene: .

CDR3 DNA: TGCGCCAGCAGCTTGGCCGGCAGGGACACAGATACGCAGTATTTT
CDR3 protein: CASSLAGRDTDTQYF
clone size: .
J gene: TRBJ2-3
V gene: TRBV5-1
D gene: .

CDR3 DNA: TGTGCCAGCAGCTCTAGCGGGAGGGCCCTTTCTGAGCAGTTCTTC
CDR3 protein: CASSSSGRALSEQFF
clone size: .
J gene: TRBJ2-1
V gene: TRBV7-2
D gene: TRBD2

CDR3 DNA: TGTGCCAGCAGCCTCGGACTAGCGGACTTAAATGAGCAGTTCTTC
CDR3 protein: CASSLGLADLNEQFF
clone size: .
J gene: TRBJ2-1
V gene: TRBV4-2
D gene: TRBD2

CDR3 DNA: TGTGCCAGCGGAGGGTTTCGAACCGGGGAGCTGTTTTTT
CDR3 protein: CASGGFRTGELFF
clone size: .
J gene: TRBJ2-2
V gene: TRBV12-3/TRBV12-4
D gene: .

CDR3 DNA: TGTGCCAGCAGCCAGCCTACCTTACCACGGGATAACTATGGCTACACCTTC
CDR3 protein: CASSQPTLPRDNYGYTF
clone size: .
J gene: TRBJ1-2
V gene: TRBV16
D gene: .

CDR3 DNA: TGTGCCAGCTCACCACCAAGCGGACTAGCGGTTTACGAGCAGTACTTC
CDR3 protein: CASSPPSGLAVYEQYF
clone size: .
J gene: TRBJ2-7
V gene: TRBV18
D gene: TRBD2

CDR3 DNA: TGTGCCAGCACTATTGCCCCCAAGGGGGATACGCAGTATTTT
CDR3 protein: CASTIAPKGDTQYF
clone size: .
J gene: TRBJ2-3
V gene: TRBV6-5
D gene: .

CDR3 DNA: TGTGCCAGCGAGCAGGGGGAGAGGAATGAGCAGTTCTTC
CDR3 protein: CASEQGERNEQFF
clone size: .
J gene: TRBJ2-1
V gene: TRBV5-5
D gene: TRBD1

CDR3 DNA: TGTGCCAGCAGCTTAGAGAGGGATGAAGCTTTCTTT
CDR3 protein: CASSLERDEAFF
clone size: once
J gene: TRBJ1-1
V gene: TRBV11-2
D gene: .

CDR3 DNA: TGTGCCAGCAGCCTCCCGAGGAGGCAGATCTACGAGCAGTACTTC
CDR3 protein: CASSLPRRQIYEQYF
clone size: .
J gene: TRBJ2-7
V gene: TRBV7-2
D gene: .

CDR3 DNA: TGTGCCACCAGTGACCTGAGCGGGGTAAGACAGGGATACGAGCAGTACTTC
CDR3 protein: CATSDLSGVRQGYEQYF
clone size: few
J gene: TRBJ2-7
V gene: TRBV24-1
D gene: .

CDR3 DNA: TGTGCCAGCAGTACGGACACAAACAATCAGCCCCAGCATTTT
CDR3 protein: CASSTDTNNQPQHF
clone size: few
J gene: TRBJ1-5
V gene: TRBV2
D gene: .

CDR3 DNA: TGTGCCAGCAGCCGGGACCGAACTTCCTATGGCTACACCTTC
CDR3 protein: CASSRDRTSYGYTF
clone size: .
J gene: TRBJ1-2
V gene: TRBV2
D gene: .